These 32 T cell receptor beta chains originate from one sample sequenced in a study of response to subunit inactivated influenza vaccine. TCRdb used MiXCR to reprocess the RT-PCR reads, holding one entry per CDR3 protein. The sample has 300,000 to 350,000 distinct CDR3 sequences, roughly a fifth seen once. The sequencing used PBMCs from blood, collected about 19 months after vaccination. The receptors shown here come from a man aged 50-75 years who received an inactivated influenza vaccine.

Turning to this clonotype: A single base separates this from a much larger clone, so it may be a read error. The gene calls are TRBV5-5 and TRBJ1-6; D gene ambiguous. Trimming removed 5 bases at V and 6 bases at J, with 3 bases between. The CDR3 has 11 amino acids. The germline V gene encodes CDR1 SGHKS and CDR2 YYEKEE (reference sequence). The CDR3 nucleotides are TGTGCCAGCAGTTTTAATTCACCCCTCCACTTT. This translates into CASSFNSPLHF.

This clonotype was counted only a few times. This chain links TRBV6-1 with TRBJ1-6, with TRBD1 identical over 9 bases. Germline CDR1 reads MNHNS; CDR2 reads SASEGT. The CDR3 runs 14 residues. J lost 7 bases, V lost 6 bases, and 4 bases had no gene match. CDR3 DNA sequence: TGTGCCAGCAGAGAGGGGACAGGGAATTCACCCCTCCACTTT. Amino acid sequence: CASREGTGNSPLHF.

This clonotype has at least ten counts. The CDR3 loop is CASSPEGGTTGSPLHF. The CDR3 coding sequence is TGTGCCAGCAGCCCCGAGGGAGGGACCACGGGTTCACCCCTCCACTTT. The V and J genes are TRBV7-8 and TRBJ1-6; tentative D call: TRBD1 (5 bases). The CDR3 is 16 residues long. V lost 5 bases and J 9 bases, leaving 20 bases between the germline ends. Germline CDR1 SGHVS, CDR2 FQNEAQ.

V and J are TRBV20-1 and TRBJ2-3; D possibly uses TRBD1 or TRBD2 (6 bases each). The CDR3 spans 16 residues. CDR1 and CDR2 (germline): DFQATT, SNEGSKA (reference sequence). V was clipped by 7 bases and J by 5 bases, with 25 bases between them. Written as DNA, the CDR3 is TGCAGTGGGGGACAACGAAGCGGTAGGGGGGAAGATACGCAGTATTTT. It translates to CSGGQRSGRGEDTQYF.

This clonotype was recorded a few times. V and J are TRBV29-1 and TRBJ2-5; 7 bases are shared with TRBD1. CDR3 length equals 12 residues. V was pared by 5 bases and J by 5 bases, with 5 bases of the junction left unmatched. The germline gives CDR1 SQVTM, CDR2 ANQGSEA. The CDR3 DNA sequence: TGCAGCGTTCGACAGGGTTTGGAGACCCAGTACTTC. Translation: CSVRQGLETQYF.

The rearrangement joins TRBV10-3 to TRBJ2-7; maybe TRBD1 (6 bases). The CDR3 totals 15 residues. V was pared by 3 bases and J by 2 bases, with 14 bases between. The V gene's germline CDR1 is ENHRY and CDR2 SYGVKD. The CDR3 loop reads CAISDRGLTTYEQYF. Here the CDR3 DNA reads TGTGCCATCAGTGACAGGGGTCTAACCACCTACGAGCAGTACTTC.

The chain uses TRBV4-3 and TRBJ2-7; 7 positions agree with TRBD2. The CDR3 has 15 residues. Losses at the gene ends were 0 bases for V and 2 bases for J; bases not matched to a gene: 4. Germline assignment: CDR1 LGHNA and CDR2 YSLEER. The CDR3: CASSQEGLPAYEQYF. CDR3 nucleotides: TGCGCCAGCAGCCAAGAGGGACTACCAGCCTACGAGCAGTACTTC.

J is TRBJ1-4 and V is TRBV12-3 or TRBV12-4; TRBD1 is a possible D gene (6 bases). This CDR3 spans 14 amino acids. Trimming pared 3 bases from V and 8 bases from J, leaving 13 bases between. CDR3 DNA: TGTGCCAGCAGTTTGTGGGGGGCGCAGGAAAAACTGTTTTTT. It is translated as CASSLWGAQEKLFF.

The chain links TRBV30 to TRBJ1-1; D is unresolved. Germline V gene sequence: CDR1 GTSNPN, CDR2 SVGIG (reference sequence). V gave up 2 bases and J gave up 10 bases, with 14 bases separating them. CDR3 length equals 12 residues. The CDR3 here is CAWSLEEWGAFF. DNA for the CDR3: TGTGCCTGGAGTCTAGAGGAGTGGGGAGCTTTCTTT.

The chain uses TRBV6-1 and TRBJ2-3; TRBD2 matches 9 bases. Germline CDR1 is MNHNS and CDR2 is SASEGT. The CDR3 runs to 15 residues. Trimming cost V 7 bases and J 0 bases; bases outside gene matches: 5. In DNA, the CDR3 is TGTGCCAGCAAGACCGGGACTAGCAGCACAGATACGCAGTATTTT. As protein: CASKTGTSSTDTQYF.

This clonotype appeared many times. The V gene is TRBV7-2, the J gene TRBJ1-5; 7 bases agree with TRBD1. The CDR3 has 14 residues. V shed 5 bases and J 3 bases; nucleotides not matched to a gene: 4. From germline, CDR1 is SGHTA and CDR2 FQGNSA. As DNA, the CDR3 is TGTGCCAGCAGCCCTGGGACAGCCAATCAGCCCCAGCATTTT. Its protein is CASSPGTANQPQHF. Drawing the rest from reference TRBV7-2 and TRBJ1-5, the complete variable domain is GAGVSQSPSNKVTEKGKDVELRCDPISGHTALYWYRQSLGQGLEFLIYFQGNSAPDKSGLPSDRFSAERTGGSVSTLTIQRTQQEDSAVYLCASSPGTANQPQHFGDGTRLSIL.

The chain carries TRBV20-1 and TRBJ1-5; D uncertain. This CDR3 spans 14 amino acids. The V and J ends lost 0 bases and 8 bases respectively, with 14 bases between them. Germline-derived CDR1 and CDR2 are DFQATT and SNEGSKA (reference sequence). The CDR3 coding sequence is TGCAGTGCTAGAGAGAGAACATACGAGGAGCCCCAGCATTTT. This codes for CSARERTYEEPQHF.

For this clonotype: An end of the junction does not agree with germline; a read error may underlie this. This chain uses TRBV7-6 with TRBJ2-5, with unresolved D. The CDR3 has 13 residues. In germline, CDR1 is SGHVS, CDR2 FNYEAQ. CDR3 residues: CASSLLEAGTQYF. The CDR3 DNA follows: TGTGCTAGCAGCTTATTAGAAGCAGGGACCCAGTACTTC.

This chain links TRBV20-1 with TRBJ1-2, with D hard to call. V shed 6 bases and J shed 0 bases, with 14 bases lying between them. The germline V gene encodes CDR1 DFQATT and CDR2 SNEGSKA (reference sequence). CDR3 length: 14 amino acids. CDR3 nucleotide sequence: TGCAGTGCGACCGACCGCATAGCTAACTATGGCTACACCTTC. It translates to CSATDRIANYGYTF.

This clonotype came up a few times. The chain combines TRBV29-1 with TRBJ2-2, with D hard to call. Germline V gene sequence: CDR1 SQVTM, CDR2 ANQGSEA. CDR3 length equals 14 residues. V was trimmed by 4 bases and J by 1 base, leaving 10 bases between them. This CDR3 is CSVAVYWNTGELFF. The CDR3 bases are TGCAGCGTTGCCGTCTACTGGAACACCGGGGAGCTGTTTTTT.

The CDR3 loop reads CASRPTGQRYNEQFF. The DNA of the CDR3 is TGTGCCAGCAGACCGACGGGTCAAAGGTACAATGAGCAGTTCTTC. The chain couples TRBV6-2 or TRBV6-3 to TRBJ2-1; D is ambiguous. The CDR3 runs 15 residues. Per germline, CDR1 MNHEY and CDR2 SVGEGT. V was shortened by 6 bases and J by 4 bases, with 16 bases between the two germline ends.

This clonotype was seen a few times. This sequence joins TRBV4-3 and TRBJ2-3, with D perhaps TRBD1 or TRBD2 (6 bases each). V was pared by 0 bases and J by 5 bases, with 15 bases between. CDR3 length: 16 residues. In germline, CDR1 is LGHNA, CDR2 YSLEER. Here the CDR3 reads CASSQDGGRGIDTQYF. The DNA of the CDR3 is TGCGCCAGCAGCCAAGATGGGGGGCGAGGAATAGATACGCAGTATTTT.

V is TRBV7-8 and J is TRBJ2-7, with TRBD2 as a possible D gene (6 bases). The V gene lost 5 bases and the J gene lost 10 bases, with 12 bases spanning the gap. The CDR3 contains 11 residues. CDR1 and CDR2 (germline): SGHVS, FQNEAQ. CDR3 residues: CASSLRLVQYF. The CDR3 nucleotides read TGTGCCAGCAGCCTAAGACTAGTTCAGTACTTC.

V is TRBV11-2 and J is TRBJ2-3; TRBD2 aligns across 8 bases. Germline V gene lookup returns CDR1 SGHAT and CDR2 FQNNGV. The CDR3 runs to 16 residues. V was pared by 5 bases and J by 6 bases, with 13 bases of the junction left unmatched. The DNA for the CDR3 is TGTGCCAGCAGCGTCCCCTTCGGGAGGGGGAGGGATACGCAGTATTTT. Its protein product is CASSVPFGRGRDTQYF.

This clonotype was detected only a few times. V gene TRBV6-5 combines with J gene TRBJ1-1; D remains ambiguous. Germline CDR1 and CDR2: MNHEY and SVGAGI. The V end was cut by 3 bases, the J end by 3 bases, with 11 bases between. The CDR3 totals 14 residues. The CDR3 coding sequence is TGTGCCAGCAGTTATTCCCCCTCTTACACTGAAGCTTTCTTT. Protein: CASSYSPSYTEAFF.

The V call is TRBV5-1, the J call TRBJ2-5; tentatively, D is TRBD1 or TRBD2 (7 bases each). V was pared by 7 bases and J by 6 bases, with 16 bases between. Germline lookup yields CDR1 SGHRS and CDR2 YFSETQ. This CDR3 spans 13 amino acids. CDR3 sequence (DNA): TGCGCCAGCGGGAGGGACAGCAAGCAGACCCAGTACTTC. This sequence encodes CASGRDSKQTQYF.

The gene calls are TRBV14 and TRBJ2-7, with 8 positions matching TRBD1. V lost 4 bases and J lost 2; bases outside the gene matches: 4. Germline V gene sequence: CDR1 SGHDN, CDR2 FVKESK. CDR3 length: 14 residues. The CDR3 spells CASSRTGPTYEQYF. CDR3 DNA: TGTGCCAGCAGCCGGACAGGGCCCACCTACGAGCAGTACTTC. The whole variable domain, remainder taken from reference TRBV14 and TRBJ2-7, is EAGVTQFPSHSVIEKGQTVTLRCDPISGHDNLYWYRRVMGKEIKFLLHFVKESKQDESGMPNNRFLAERTGGTYSTLKVQPAELEDSGVYFCASSRTGPTYEQYFGPGTRLTVT.

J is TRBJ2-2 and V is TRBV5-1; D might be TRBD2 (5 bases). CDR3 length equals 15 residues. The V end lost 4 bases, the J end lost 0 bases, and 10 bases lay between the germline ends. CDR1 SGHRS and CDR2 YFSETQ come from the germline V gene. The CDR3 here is CASSHGMANTGELFF. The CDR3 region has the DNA TGCGCCAGCAGCCACGGGATGGCGAACACCGGGGAGCTGTTTTTT.

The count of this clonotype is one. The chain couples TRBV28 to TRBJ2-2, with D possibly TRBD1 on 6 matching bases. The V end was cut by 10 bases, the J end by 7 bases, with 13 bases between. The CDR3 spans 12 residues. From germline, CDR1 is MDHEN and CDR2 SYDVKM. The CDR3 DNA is TGTGCCACGGGGCAGGGGATCGGGGAGCTGTTTTTT. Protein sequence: CATGQGIGELFF.

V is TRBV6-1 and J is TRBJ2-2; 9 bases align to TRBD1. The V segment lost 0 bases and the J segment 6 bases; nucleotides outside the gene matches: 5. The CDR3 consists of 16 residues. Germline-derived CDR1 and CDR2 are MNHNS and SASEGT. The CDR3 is CASSEAWTGEAGELFF. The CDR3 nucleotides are TGTGCCAGCAGTGAAGCGTGGACAGGGGAAGCCGGGGAGCTGTTTTTT.

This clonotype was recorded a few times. CDR3 sequence: CASSLETGAGNTIYF. CDR3 bases: TGTGCCAGCAGCTTAGAGACAGGGGCCGGAAACACCATATATTTT. This rearrangement joins TRBV7-2 to TRBJ1-3; 8 bases agree with TRBD1. Trimming took 1 base from V and 4 from J; bases not matched to a gene: 3. This CDR3 spans 15 amino acids. Germline V gene lookup returns CDR1 SGHTA and CDR2 FQGNSA.

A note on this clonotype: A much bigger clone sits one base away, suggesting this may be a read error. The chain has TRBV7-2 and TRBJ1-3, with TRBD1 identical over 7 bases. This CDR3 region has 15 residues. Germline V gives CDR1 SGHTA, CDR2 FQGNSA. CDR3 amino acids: CASSSETGSGNAIYF. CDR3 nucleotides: TGTGCCAGCAGCTCTGAGACAGGGTCTGGAAACGCCATATATTTT.

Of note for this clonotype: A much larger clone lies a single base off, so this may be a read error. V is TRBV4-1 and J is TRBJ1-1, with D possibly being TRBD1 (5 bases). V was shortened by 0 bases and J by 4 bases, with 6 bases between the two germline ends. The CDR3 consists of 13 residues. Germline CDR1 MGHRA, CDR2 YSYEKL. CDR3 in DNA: TGCGCCAGCAGCCAAGATCAGGGCACTGAAGCTTTCTTT. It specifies CASSQDQGTEAFF.

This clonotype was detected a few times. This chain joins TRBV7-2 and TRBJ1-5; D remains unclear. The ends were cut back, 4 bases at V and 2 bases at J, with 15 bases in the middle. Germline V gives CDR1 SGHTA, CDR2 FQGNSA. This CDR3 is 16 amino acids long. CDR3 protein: CASSSPGGGRNQPQHF. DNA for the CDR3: TGTGCCAGCAGCTCCCCTGGCGGCGGACGCAATCAGCCCCAGCATTTT.

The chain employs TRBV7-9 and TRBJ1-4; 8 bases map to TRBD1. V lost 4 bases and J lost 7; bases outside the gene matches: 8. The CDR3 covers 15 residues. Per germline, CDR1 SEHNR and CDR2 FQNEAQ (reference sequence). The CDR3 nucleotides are TGTGCCAGCAGCTCCCGACAGGGGATGGGTGAAAAACTGTTTTTT. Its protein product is CASSSRQGMGEKLFF.

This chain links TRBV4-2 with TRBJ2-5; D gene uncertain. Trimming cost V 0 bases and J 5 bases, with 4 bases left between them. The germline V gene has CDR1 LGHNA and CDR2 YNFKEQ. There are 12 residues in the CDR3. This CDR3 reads CASSQDFETQYF. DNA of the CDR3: TGTGCCAGCAGCCAAGATTTTGAGACCCAGTACTTC.

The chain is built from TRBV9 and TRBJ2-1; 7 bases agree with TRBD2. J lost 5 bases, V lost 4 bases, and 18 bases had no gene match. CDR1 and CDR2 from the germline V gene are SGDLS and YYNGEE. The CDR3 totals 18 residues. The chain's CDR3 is CASSPHPRMGLPNNEQFF. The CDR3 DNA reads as TGTGCCAGCAGCCCCCACCCACGGATGGGACTACCCAACAATGAGCAGTTCTTC. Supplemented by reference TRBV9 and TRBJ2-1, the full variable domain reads DSGVTQTPKHLITATGQRVTLRCSPRSGDLSVYWYQQSLDQGLQFLIQYYNGEERAKGNILERFSAQQFPDLHSELNLSSLELGDSALYFCASSPHPRMGLPNNEQFFGPGTRLTVL.